This T cell receptor beta chain was captured by sequencing in a study of blood T cell repertoires in COVID-19. Study details: COVID-19 samples collected from the United States, Italy and Spain covered acute and convalescent phases.

Seattle patients were enrolled during active infection and followed longitudinally. Original processing methods: Cell counts per sample came from amplifying reference gene primers. Libraries were prepared by immunoSEQ multiplex PCR; TCRdb keeps only in-frame clonotypes and omits some of them. D and trimming were read from the DNA, whereas the V and J calls and clone size are those reported in that table. The repertoire holds approximately 530,000 clones, with roughly 91% as singletons. The CDR3 loop spans 14 amino acids. With V trimmed by 6 bases and J by 3 bases, 7 bases remained unmatched. Germline CDR1 reads MNHEY; CDR2 reads SMNVEV (reference sequence).

Sequencing was performed on peripheral blood. J is TRBJ1-2 and V is TRBV27; 7 bases align to TRBD1. The receptor was isolated from a woman aged 50 to 60 with COVID-19, enrolled during active disease. CDR3 nucleotide sequence: TGTGCCAGCAGGGCAGGGGGTTGGGACTATGGCTACACCTTC. Its protein product is CASRAGGWDYGYTF.